Listed below are T cell receptor beta chains from one sample, sequenced in a study of blood T cell repertoires in COVID-19. Sequencing used immunoSEQ multiplex PCR; TCRdb keeps in-frame clones, though not all of them. This table has roughly 140,000 clones, approximately 92% appearing once. The sample was peripheral blood. The receptor set was obtained from a woman aged 55-69 years with active COVID-19. CDR3s include the opening cysteine and the closing phenylalanine or tryptophan. A D gene is named only where the DNA matches it firmly. Only some rows state a clone size, as once, few, many or a class for expanded clones.

TGTGCCAGCTCAGTAACTAACTATGGCTACACCTTC	CASSVTNYGYTF	TRBJ1-2	TRBV18	-	-
TGTGCCAGTAGTATAGGGATCCGGGGGAGCACTGAAGCTTTCTTT	CASSIGIRGSTEAFF	TRBJ1-1	TRBV19	-	-
TGTGCCAGCTCACCACCGGGGGTTAGGGGACTAGCGGGAGGATACAATGAGCAGTTCTTC	CASSPPGVRGLAGGYNEQFF	TRBJ2-1	TRBV18	TRBD2	medium-sized
TGTGCCAGCGTCCGGGACAGGGGCCTTCGGTATGGCTACACCTTC	CASVRDRGLRYGYTF	TRBJ1-2	TRBV19	TRBD1	-
TGTGCCAGCTCATACTCCTACGAGCAGTACTTC	CASSYSYEQYF	TRBJ2-7	TRBV18	-	-
TGTGCCAGCAGCCCCTTAACAGGATCATCCTACAATGAGCAGTTCTTC	CASSPLTGSSYNEQFF	TRBJ2-1	TRBV5-4	-	-
TGTGCCACCAAATCCGGGACTTCCCAAGAGACCCAGTACTTC	CATKSGTSQETQYF	TRBJ2-5	TRBV10-3	-	once
TGTGCCAGCAGAGCCGGGGGGAGTCGGTCCTACAATGAGCAGTTCTTC	CASRAGGSRSYNEQFF	TRBJ2-1	TRBV28	TRBD2	-
TGTGCCAGCAGCTCGGTCGCGGGCACTGAAGCTTTCTTT	CASSSVAGTEAFF	TRBJ1-1	TRBV7-9	-	-
TGTGCCAGCAGCTTTTTTCTCTACGAGCAGTACTTC	CASSFFLYEQYF	TRBJ2-7	TRBV5-4	-	once
TGTGCCAGCAGTGAAGGGTCAGGGTACGAGCAGTACTTC	CASSEGSGYEQYF	TRBJ2-7	TRBV2	-	-
TGTGCCAGCAGTCTACACAGGATGAACACTGAAGCTTTCTTT	CASSLHRMNTEAFF	TRBJ1-1	TRBV27	-	-
TGTGCCAGCAGCCCGGTTTCCGCGGTGTACCAAGAGACCCAGTACTTC	CASSPVSAVYQETQYF	TRBJ2-5	TRBV3-1/TRBV3-2	-	-
TGTGCCAGCAGCCTCCTCGTGGGCGGGCAAGAGACCCAGTACTTC	CASSLLVGGQETQYF	TRBJ2-5	TRBV7-3	-	-
TGCGCCAGCAGCCTACACAAGAGGGGACCGGCTAGCGGAGCCTTACAAGAGCAGTTCTTC	CASSLHKRGPASGALQEQFF	TRBJ2-1	TRBV4-1	TRBD2	-
TGTGCCAGTAGCGGGGAGGGAGGCGGGGAGCTGTTTTTT	CASSGEGGGELFF	TRBJ2-2	TRBV19	TRBD2	-
TGTGCCATCAGTGAGGTCAGGAACTATGGCTACACCTTC	CAISEVRNYGYTF	TRBJ1-2	TRBV10-3	-	-
TGCAGCGTTGATTTGGGACAGGTTGCAGATACGCAGTATTTT	CSVDLGQVADTQYF	TRBJ2-3	TRBV29-1	TRBD1	-
TGTGCCAGCAGCCGGGACTTCCAAATTTTTGAGCAGTTCTTC	CASSRDFQIFEQFF	TRBJ2-1	TRBV3-1/TRBV3-2	-	-
TGTGCCAGCAGCCAAGATAGCGGGGGAAACACTGAAGCTTTCTTT	CASSQDSGGNTEAFF	TRBJ1-1	TRBV4-2	-	-
TGTGCCAGCAGTCTAGGGGACAGATCTTACTACGAGCAGTACTTC	CASSLGDRSYYEQYF	TRBJ2-7	TRBV6-5	TRBD1	once
TGTGCCAGCGGAATGGTACAGGGGCTGACTGAAGCTTTCTTT	CASGMVQGLTEAFF	TRBJ1-1	TRBV7-9	TRBD1	-
TGTGCCTGGAGTGTACACCAGATAAGCACAGATACGCAGTATTTT	CAWSVHQISTDTQYF	TRBJ2-3	TRBV30	-	-
TGCGCCAGCAGCCCCAACGGACAGGAGGGCGAAGCTTTCTTT	CASSPNGQEGEAFF	TRBJ1-1	TRBV5-1	TRBD1	-
TGTGCCAGCAGTTTAACCACTAAAACCGGGACACCTGAAGCTTTCTTT	CASSLTTKTGTPEAFF	TRBJ1-1	TRBV6-5	-	few
TGTGCCAGCAGTGCCGGGACTACCACAGATACGCAGTATTTT	CASSAGTTTDTQYF	TRBJ2-3	TRBV2	TRBD2	-
TGTGCCAGCAGCCATTTTTGGGCCGGGGGCACTGAAGCTTTCTTT	CASSHFWAGGTEAFF	TRBJ1-1	TRBV11-1	-	-
TGCGCCAGCAGCCAAGATAGGGCGGGCAATTCACCCCTCCACTTT	CASSQDRAGNSPLHF	TRBJ1-6	TRBV4-3	-	once
TGTGCCAGCAGTTTCTCACAGCGGTCGCCCCTCACAGATACGCAGTATTTT	CASSFSQRSPLTDTQYF	TRBJ2-3	TRBV27	-	-
TGTGCCAGCAGCTTGACAGGGGGCGCAGATACGCAGTATTTT	CASSLTGGADTQYF	TRBJ2-3	TRBV5-5	TRBD1	-
TGTGCCAGCAGTTACTCGAGTCTAGGGAGGGGACGGTCCTACAATGAGCAGTTCTTC	CASSYSSLGRGRSYNEQFF	TRBJ2-1	TRBV6-2/TRBV6-3	TRBD2	-
TGCAGCGTTGAAGATATCCGAGCGGTGCAGTACTTC	CSVEDIRAVQYF	TRBJ2-7	TRBV29-1	-	-
TGTGCCAGCAGCTGGACTAAGGGGTCTGAAGCTTTCTTT	CASSWTKGSEAFF	TRBJ1-1	TRBV7-3	-	-
TGTGCCAGCAGGGGGACAGGGACTTTGGACGAGCAGTACTTC	CASRGTGTLDEQYF	TRBJ2-7	TRBV28	TRBD1	-
TGCGCCAGCAGCTTGCCGAGCGAGGCCGGGACAGGGGGCTTTGGAAACACCATATATTTT	CASSLPSEAGTGGFGNTIYF	TRBJ1-3	TRBV5-1	TRBD1	few
TGTGCCAGTAGTTCCCCTCGGGACAGCAGAATTCAGCCCCAGCATTTT	CASSSPRDSRIQPQHF	TRBJ1-5	TRBV19	TRBD1	-
TGTGCCAGCAGCGTAGGTTTTAGCGGGAGGGTCAACGAGCAGTACTTC	CASSVGFSGRVNEQYF	TRBJ2-7	TRBV9	TRBD2	-